The 9 T cell receptor beta chains given below trace back to one sample, sequenced in a study of T cell responses to AZD1222 COVID-19 vaccine. The repertoire was sequenced with immunoSEQ multiplex PCR; TCRdb's copy has only in-frame clones and lacks some. The sample lists about 110,000 clones, 89% occurring once. This specimen was peripheral blood, taken on day 0 of MenACWY control vaccination. These receptor sequences come from an adult in good health.

This sequence joins TRBV28 and TRBJ1-1, with D unresolved. Trimming took 3 bases from V and 0 from J, leaving 8 bases between them. Germline loops: CDR1 MDHEN, CDR2 SYDVKM. The CDR3 loop spans 14 amino acids. Written as DNA, the CDR3 is TGTGCCAGCAGTTTTCCGGTCTTGAACACTGAAGCTTTCTTT. This translates into CASSFPVLNTEAFF.

This chain links TRBV10-1 with TRBJ1-1; D gene unclear. This CDR3 contains 14 residues. Trimming removed 0 bases at V and 0 bases at J, with 5 bases between. Germline V CDR1 and CDR2: WNHNN, SYGVQD (reference sequence). DNA for the CDR3: TGCGCCAGCAGTGAGTCGACGGTGAACACTGAAGCTTTCTTT. It yields the protein CASSESTVNTEAFF.

The chain uses TRBV19 and TRBJ1-1; 7 bases agree with TRBD1. The J segment lost 5 bases and the V segment lost 4 bases, leaving 1 base of the junction unmatched. Germline CDR1 reads LNHDA; CDR2 reads SQIVND (reference sequence). The CDR3 consists of 12 residues. The CDR3 DNA is TGTGCCAGTAGTAAGACAGGGACTGAAGCTTTCTTT. This translates into CASSKTGTEAFF.

V usage is TRBV9 and J usage is TRBJ1-2, with a tentative D call TRBD1 (6 bases). Germline CDR1 reads SGDLS; CDR2 reads YYNGEE. CDR3 length: 15 amino acids. V lost 3 bases to trimming and J lost 0 bases, with 12 bases between them. DNA of the CDR3: TGTGCCAGCAGCGCCGGACAGCCAGCTAACTATGGCTACACCTTC. It is translated as CASSAGQPANYGYTF. The full variable domain, rest sourced from reference TRBV9 and TRBJ1-2, is DSGVTQTPKHLITATGQRVTLRCSPRSGDLSVYWYQQSLDQGLQFLIQYYNGEERAKGNILERFSAQQFPDLHSELNLSSLELGDSALYFCASSAGQPANYGYTFGSGTRLTVV.

This clone has just a few counts. This chain links TRBV5-1 with TRBJ1-3; 9 bases match TRBD1. Germline assignment: CDR1 SGHRS and CDR2 YFSETQ. The CDR3 length is 13 residues. Losses at the gene ends were 4 bases for V and 9 bases for J; bases not matched to a gene: 5. The CDR3, as DNA: TGCGCCAGCAGCCAGGGACAGGGTGGCACCATATATTTT. Amino acid sequence: CASSQGQGGTIYF.

Here the CDR3 reads CAWGGQGNQPQHF. CDR3 DNA sequence: TGTGCCTGGGGGGGACAGGGCAATCAGCCCCAGCATTTT. This chain uses TRBV30 with TRBJ1-5; 8 bases align to TRBD1. With V trimmed by 5 bases and J by 2 bases, 2 bases remained unmatched. This CDR3 contains 13 residues. Germline assignment: CDR1 GTSNPN and CDR2 SVGIG (reference sequence).

The chain employs TRBV11-2 and TRBJ1-2; 7 bases agree with TRBD1. This CDR3 is 14 amino acids long. The V segment lost 4 bases and the J segment 4 bases; nucleotides outside the gene matches: 6. Germline-derived CDR1 and CDR2 are SGHAT and FQNNGV. CDR3 sequence: CASSSGQLSYGYTF. The CDR3 nucleotides are TGTGCCAGCAGCTCGGGACAGCTATCCTATGGCTACACCTTC.

This rearrangement joins TRBV7-9 to TRBJ2-7, with 7 bases lining up with TRBD2. J gave up 5 bases and V 5 bases, and 9 bases lay outside the gene matches. The CDR3 is 14 residues long. Germline-derived CDR1 and CDR2 are SEHNR and FQNEAQ (reference sequence). DNA for the CDR3: TGTGCCAGCAGCACCTCCGGGGGGAGAGACGAGCAGTACTTC. Its translation is CASSTSGGRDEQYF.

V gene TRBV19 combines with J gene TRBJ1-2; the D gene is possibly TRBD1 (6 bases). With 5 bases removed from V and 0 bases from J, the gap between germline ends came to 19 bases. CDR1 and CDR2 from the germline V gene are LNHDA and SQIVND (reference sequence). The CDR3 totals 17 residues. The CDR3 DNA is TGTGCCAGTAGTCTAAGGACAGCCTCCCTATCTAACTATGGCTACACCTTC. Protein: CASSLRTASLSNYGYTF. Complete variable domain (other parts from reference TRBV19 and TRBJ1-2): DGGITQSPKYLFRKEGQNVTLSCEQNLNHDAMYWYRQDPGQGLRLIYYSQIVNDFQKGDIAEGYSVSREKKESFPLTVTSAQKNPTAFYLCASSLRTASLSNYGYTFGSGTRLTVV.